The 15 T cell receptor beta chains given below trace back to one sample, sequenced in a study of Japanese encephalitis immunity and Zika vaccine responses. For 6 days, PBMCs labeled with CFSE were cultured with peptide pools at approximately 0.95 ug/mL each. TCRdb reprocessed the 5' RACE reads via MiXCR and lists one record per CDR3 protein. This table has 300 to 400 distinct CDR3 sequences, 5.5% to 8.5% appearing once. Specimen: antigen-activated CD8+ T cells from blood, cultured, collected during a Zika inactivated vaccine study. The receptors here all came from an adult woman who received an inactivated Zika virus vaccine.

This clonotype is medium-sized in the sample. V is TRBV7-9 and J is TRBJ2-7; a weak D match, TRBD2 (6 bases). The V and J ends lost 5 bases and 3 bases respectively, with 14 bases between them. CDR1 SEHNR and CDR2 FQNEAQ come from the germline V gene (reference sequence). This CDR3 is built from 14 residues. CDR3 nucleotide sequence: TGTGCCAGCAGCCCCGCCGGGGGAAACTACGAGCAGTACTTC. Its translation: CASSPAGGNYEQYF.

This clonotype is deemed medium-sized. This chain connects TRBV6-1 to TRBJ1-5, with D maybe TRBD1 (6 bases). In germline, CDR1 is MNHNS, CDR2 SASEGT. The CDR3 is 15 amino acids. Trimming pared 1 base from V and 6 bases from J, leaving 13 bases between. CDR3: CASSEEGGGGQPQHF. CDR3 coding DNA: TGTGCCAGCAGTGAAGAAGGGGGGGGAGGTCAGCCCCAGCATTTT.

This clonotype is labeled large. The chain employs TRBV7-3 and TRBJ2-5; 7 bases match TRBD2. V was pared by 3 bases and J by 1 base, with 5 bases of the junction left unmatched. The CDR3 covers 15 residues. Germline V gene sequence: CDR1 SGHTA, CDR2 FQGTGA. The CDR3 DNA is TGTGCCAGCAGCTTTTCAGCGGGACTCCAAGAGACCCAGTACTTC. Amino acids: CASSFSAGLQETQYF.

By sample share, this clonotype is large. The rearrangement uses TRBV6-1 and TRBJ2-7; tentatively, D is TRBD1 (6 bases). The V end lost 2 bases, the J end lost 3 bases, and 14 bases lay between the germline ends. The CDR3 has 15 amino acids. Germline CDR1 reads MNHNS; CDR2 reads SASEGT. CDR3 coding DNA: TGTGCCAGCAGTGAATCAGCAGGGGCTAACTACGAGCAGTACTTC. Its protein product is CASSESAGANYEQYF.

This clonotype has ten or more counts. The V gene is TRBV6-1, the J gene TRBJ1-4; 8 bases align to TRBD1. The CDR3 totals 16 residues. J lost 7 bases, V lost 7 bases, and 14 bases had no gene match. Germline V gene data show CDR1 as MNHNS and CDR2 as SASEGT. DNA for the CDR3: TGTGCCAGCACATACCTGACAGGGGCGTTGGGTGAAAAACTGTTTTTT. This gives the protein CASTYLTGALGEKLFF.

This clonotype has only one observation. The chain is built from TRBV20-1 and TRBJ2-5, with 9 nucleotides matching TRBD2. Per germline, CDR1 DFQATT and CDR2 SNEGSKA (reference sequence). V trimming: 1 base; J trimming: 3 bases; junction bases outside the gene matches: 12. The CDR3 has 17 amino acids. The CDR3 protein is CSARVAEASGEEETQYF. The CDR3, as DNA: TGCAGTGCTAGAGTCGCCGAGGCTAGCGGGGAGGAAGAGACCCAGTACTTC.

This clonotype is judged large. This sequence joins TRBV5-1 and TRBJ2-1; 9 bases align to TRBD1. CDR1 is SGHRS and CDR2 is YFSETQ in the germline V gene. The CDR3 extends over 15 amino acids. J gave up 2 bases and V 4 bases, and 4 bases lay outside the gene matches. Written as DNA, the CDR3 is TGCGCCAGCAGCAGCACAGGGGGCACCTACAATGAGCAGTTCTTC. It is translated as CASSSTGGTYNEQFF.

By sample fraction, this clonotype is large. The rearrangement links TRBV6-5 to TRBJ1-5; D is undetermined. This CDR3 has 14 residues. Germline V CDR1 and CDR2: MNHEY, SVGAGI. V was pared by 2 bases and J by 11 bases, with 16 bases between. The CDR3: CASSYPVQSMAQHF. The CDR3 nucleotides read TGTGCCAGCAGTTACCCGGTACAGTCAATGGCCCAGCATTTT.

This clonotype is labeled as medium-sized. The gene calls are TRBV14 and TRBJ2-3; D uncertain. Deletions cut 2 bases from V and 9 bases from J, with 12 bases between. CDR3 length: 13 amino acids. Germline V gene sequence: CDR1 SGHDN, CDR2 FVKESK. The CDR3 DNA is TGTGCCAGCAGCCAAATAGGGAAGAGGACGCAGTATTTT. Encoded protein: CASSQIGKRTQYF.

By proportion, this clonotype is large (0.1 to 1%). The V and J genes are TRBV25-1 and TRBJ1-1; the D is unclear. The CDR3 is made up of 13 amino acids. Trimming removed 5 bases from V and 3 bases from J, with 10 bases in between. The V gene's germline CDR1 is MGHDK and CDR2 SYGVNS. The CDR3 region is CASSMAGYTEAFF. The CDR3 DNA follows: TGTGCCAGCAGTATGGCGGGGTACACTGAAGCTTTCTTT.

This clonotype counts as large. The chain couples TRBV9 to TRBJ2-1; 8 bases match TRBD2. CDR1 is SGDLS, CDR2 YYNGEE, per germline. The ends lost 4 bases at V and 4 bases at J; junction bases unmatched: 7. There are 15 residues in the CDR3. The CDR3 reads CASSQLGGGYNEQFF. CDR3 DNA sequence: TGTGCCAGCAGCCAGCTCGGGGGGGGGTACAATGAGCAGTTCTTC.

By its share, this clonotype is large. This chain connects TRBV19 to TRBJ2-3; possible D gene TRBD2, 5 bases. Germline lookup yields CDR1 LNHDA and CDR2 SQIVND (reference sequence). The V gene lost 7 bases and the J gene lost 6 bases, with 20 bases spanning the gap. This CDR3 is built from 15 residues. CDR3 sequence (DNA): TGTGCCAGTACCCCATTCCCAGCTAGCATCGATACGCAGTATTTT. Translated, it gives CASTPFPASIDTQYF.

This clonotype is large. CDR3 loop: CASTPSGGLGYTF. The CDR3 bases are TGTGCCAGCACACCAAGTGGGGGGCTCGGCTACACCTTC. The J gene is TRBJ1-2, the V gene TRBV6-6; possibly TRBD1 for D (6 bases). The length of the CDR3 is 13 residues. V was pared by 7 bases and J by 8 bases, with 17 bases between. The germline V gene has CDR1 MNHNY and CDR2 SVGAGI (reference sequence).

By share, this clonotype counts as medium-sized. As DNA, the CDR3 is TGTGCCAGCAGCGTTCTTTGGGCGGGGGGCAGCTACAATGAGCAGTTCTTC. It codes for CASSVLWAGGSYNEQFF. The chain employs TRBV9 and TRBJ2-1; 8 bases are shared with TRBD2. The CDR3 consists of 17 residues. V trimming: 2 bases; J trimming: 3 bases; junction bases outside the gene matches: 10. In germline, CDR1 is SGDLS, CDR2 YYNGEE.

This clonotype counts as medium-sized. The chain links TRBV5-8 to TRBJ1-1; D perhaps matches TRBD1 (6 bases). The V gene lost 4 bases and the J gene lost 5 bases, with 9 bases spanning the gap. The V gene's germline CDR1 is SGHTS and CDR2 YDEGEE. The CDR3 covers 12 residues. CDR3 residues: CASSRDRTEAFF. CDR3 DNA: TGTGCCAGCAGCCGTGACAGGACTGAAGCTTTCTTT.